This is a list of T cell receptor beta chains from one sample in a study of identical twins. TCRdb passed the 5' RACE reads through MiXCR, listing each CDR3 protein once. Of about 220,000 distinct CDR3 sequences in the sample, 6% to 9% are singletons; the top ten hold approximately 2%. These records were also assigned to another study, of yellow fever vaccine responses in identical twins.

Source material: memory (CD45RO+) T cells sorted from blood. These receptors all come from a woman between 18 and 29 years old in good health. Each CDR3 is given without its conserved first and last residue. Each record gives: V gene, CDR3 protein.

V: TRBV12-3/TRBV12-4; CDR3: ASSFGGIQPQH
V: TRBV28; CDR3: ASSILTGKLF
V: TRBV5-1; CDR3: ASSLGQGTGLYGYT
V: TRBV25-1; CDR3: ASSLTLDGSYNEQF
V: TRBV18; CDR3: ASSVGTSGRISYNEQF
V: TRBV20-1; CDR3: SARDKAADLFNTEAF
V: TRBV20-1; CDR3: SASGRRRDSEAF
V: TRBV5-5; CDR3: ASEGTGRFEQY
V: TRBV7-8; CDR3: ASSFGFGSYEQY
V: TRBV11-3; CDR3: ASSLQGAGELF
V: TRBV6-5; CDR3: ASSYMPGRSYEQY
V: TRBV11-1; CDR3: ASSLGSQSSYEQY
V: TRBV6-6; CDR3: ASSKTVGELF
V: TRBV7-8; CDR3: ASSLGGSGGYT
V: TRBV12-5; CDR3: ASGLGGNTGELF
V: TRBV6-1; CDR3: ASRRLAGNEQF
V: TRBV30; CDR3: AYRTGGVIGTEAF
V: TRBV20-1; CDR3: SARIPGTGGAGYT
V: TRBV11-2; CDR3: ASSLSITPGELF
V: TRBV18; CDR3: ASSPTEGYGGELF
V: TRBV20-1; CDR3: SARDASGGRTKTQY
V: TRBV20-1; CDR3: SASDSGRAKDEQF
V: TRBV27; CDR3: ASRQGGAPGELF
V: TRBV7-3; CDR3: ASSFGRGAEAF
V: TRBV9; CDR3: ASSVGITGTPGSGYQETQY
V: TRBV7-8; CDR3: ASSLGRGRIQPQH
V: TRBV5-1; CDR3: ASSSSGGPETQY
V: TRBV28; CDR3: ASSEPMGVEGTDTQY
V: TRBV7-2; CDR3: ASSRKTLTGELF
V: TRBV15; CDR3: ATSSRQGANEQY
V: TRBV7-2; CDR3: ASSSAPSGGNTGELF
V: TRBV29-1; CDR3: SVVRDEMRHEQF
V: TRBV11-2; CDR3: ASSLGLTNEQY
V: TRBV6-1; CDR3: ASKRLGPNTEAF
V: TRBV7-2; CDR3: ASSQDPGTAVKAF
V: TRBV6-5; CDR3: ASSYGDTEAF
V: TRBV4-2; CDR3: ASSQTGLAGGGEQF
V: TRBV6-1; CDR3: ASSKDRATYEQY
V: TRBV7-2; CDR3: ASSLTGTGVETQY
V: TRBV6-2/TRBV6-3; CDR3: ASSYSFNPGQRAQY
V: TRBV12-3/TRBV12-4; CDR3: ASSLRQGVQELF
V: TRBV3-1; CDR3: ASSLGQGATWTGELF
V: TRBV20-1; CDR3: SARDLSRSGELF
V: TRBV27; CDR3: ASSPRTGGAFGGYNEQF
V: TRBV28; CDR3: ASSGGLVPI
V: TRBV6-1; CDR3: ASSQPTQSGANVLT
V: TRBV10-3; CDR3: AIRDTGEGETQY
V: TRBV29-1; CDR3: SGSSGSTDTQY
V: TRBV7-8; CDR3: ASRPRISGRIDNEQF
V: TRBV7-9; CDR3: ASSILGDEQF
V: TRBV12-2; CDR3: ASRRGAPNTDTQY